Listed below are T cell receptor beta chains from one sample, sequenced in a study of shared clonotypes between healthy human individuals. Repertoires were generated with immunoSEQ multiplex PCR, while TCRdb's copy carries only in-frame clones and drops some. Among around 340,000 clones listed, roughly 80% were seen once. The material sequenced was memory CD4+ T cells sorted from blood. All receptors come from a man aged 25-40 years in good health. CDR3s include the opening cysteine and the closing phenylalanine or tryptophan. Each record gives: V gene, J gene, clone size, CDR3 protein. Expanded clones are given a class, and other clones once, few, many or no size at all.

v_gene: TRBV27; j_gene: TRBJ1-1; abundance: many; CDR3aa: CASSFYGSAGMNTEAFF
v_gene: TRBV27; j_gene: TRBJ1-1; abundance: NA; CDR3aa: CASSSPTARNTEAFF
v_gene: TRBV6-5; j_gene: TRBJ1-2; abundance: NA; CDR3aa: CASSHGSNYGYTF
v_gene: TRBV5-1; j_gene: TRBJ1-2; abundance: few; CDR3aa: CASSLGPTVDYGYTF
v_gene: TRBV10-1; j_gene: TRBJ1-1; abundance: once; CDR3aa: CASSEWDRLRDTEAFF
v_gene: TRBV27; j_gene: TRBJ2-5; abundance: many; CDR3aa: CASSPGQGRSETQYF
v_gene: TRBV5-4; j_gene: TRBJ2-3; abundance: NA; CDR3aa: CASSLGREGGDTQYF
v_gene: TRBV10-3; j_gene: TRBJ1-3; abundance: NA; CDR3aa: CAISVVRGGNTIYF
v_gene: TRBV27; j_gene: TRBJ2-3; abundance: NA; CDR3aa: CASNSLAGGPDTQYF
v_gene: TRBV6-1; j_gene: TRBJ2-3; abundance: few; CDR3aa: CASSEVLQGALSTDTQYF
v_gene: TRBV6-6; j_gene: TRBJ2-7; abundance: NA; CDR3aa: CASSYSMQGGYEQYF
v_gene: TRBV11-2; j_gene: TRBJ1-1; abundance: NA; CDR3aa: CASSLGLIMNTEAFF
v_gene: TRBV5-1; j_gene: TRBJ2-5; abundance: NA; CDR3aa: CASYRNDRGQETQYF
v_gene: TRBV19; j_gene: TRBJ2-2; abundance: NA; CDR3aa: CASKGKSWAGELFF
v_gene: TRBV29-1; j_gene: TRBJ2-3; abundance: NA; CDR3aa: CSVALAGGPSTQYF
v_gene: TRBV4-1; j_gene: TRBJ1-5; abundance: NA; CDR3aa: CASSQGTNQPQHF
v_gene: TRBV5-4; j_gene: TRBJ1-5; abundance: NA; CDR3aa: CASSYRQSNQPQHF
v_gene: TRBV11-1; j_gene: TRBJ2-1; abundance: NA; CDR3aa: CASSLGGARGDYEQFF
v_gene: TRBV2; j_gene: TRBJ2-1; abundance: once; CDR3aa: CASSALAGNSNEQFF
v_gene: TRBV6-6; j_gene: TRBJ1-3; abundance: NA; CDR3aa: CASSYSSGMGNTIYF
v_gene: TRBV30; j_gene: TRBJ1-6; abundance: few; CDR3aa: CAWASGTANSPLHF
v_gene: TRBV28; j_gene: TRBJ2-4; abundance: NA; CDR3aa: CASSPDLAKNIQYF
v_gene: TRBV7-2; j_gene: TRBJ2-2; abundance: NA; CDR3aa: CASSAQPGANTGELFF
v_gene: TRBV27; j_gene: TRBJ2-7; abundance: NA; CDR3aa: CASSFFGTSWEQYF
v_gene: TRBV5-4; j_gene: TRBJ2-3; abundance: NA; CDR3aa: CASSRDSHSTDTQYF
v_gene: TRBV5-1; j_gene: TRBJ2-5; abundance: NA; CDR3aa: CASSGVTGGFVETQYF
v_gene: TRBV5-4; j_gene: TRBJ2-7; abundance: NA; CDR3aa: CASSLPGYEQYF
v_gene: TRBV13; j_gene: TRBJ1-2; abundance: NA; CDR3aa: CASSGRRGNYGYTF
v_gene: TRBV2; j_gene: TRBJ1-3; abundance: NA; CDR3aa: CASSEGRTGNTIYF
v_gene: TRBV9; j_gene: TRBJ2-7; abundance: NA; CDR3aa: CASSARTGGDSGNYEQYF
v_gene: TRBV2; j_gene: TRBJ2-5; abundance: NA; CDR3aa: CASSEGRAKETQYF
v_gene: TRBV18; j_gene: TRBJ1-1; abundance: few; CDR3aa: CASSPAHKVAEAFF
v_gene: TRBV10-2; j_gene: TRBJ2-1; abundance: NA; CDR3aa: CASSESTLRDGAYNEQFF
v_gene: TRBV28; j_gene: TRBJ2-7; abundance: many; CDR3aa: CASSLLAGHYEQYF
v_gene: TRBV9; j_gene: TRBJ2-7; abundance: NA; CDR3aa: CASSVGGGTDYEQYF
v_gene: TRBV28; j_gene: TRBJ1-1; abundance: NA; CDR3aa: CASSFGPMNTEAFF
v_gene: TRBV5-1; j_gene: TRBJ2-3; abundance: NA; CDR3aa: CASSGMTGQVTDTQYF
v_gene: TRBV5-1; j_gene: TRBJ2-3; abundance: NA; CDR3aa: CASSLVGRGVTDTQYF
v_gene: TRBV6-1; j_gene: TRBJ2-1; abundance: NA; CDR3aa: CASSEAGGLAGSNEQFF
v_gene: TRBV28; j_gene: TRBJ1-2; abundance: NA; CDR3aa: CASSAPGGRGYTF
v_gene: TRBV7-2; j_gene: TRBJ2-2; abundance: once; CDR3aa: CASSFRVNGELFF
v_gene: TRBV6-1; j_gene: TRBJ2-5; abundance: NA; CDR3aa: CASRTSGGETQYF